A selection of T cell receptor beta chains follows, all from one sample in a study of blood T cell repertoires in COVID-19. Here immunoSEQ multiplex PCR was the method, and the copy in TCRdb shows in-frame clones only, minus some. The table records a few hundred thousand clones, around 91% of them present only once. Material for sequencing was PBMCs or T cells enriched from blood (not recorded which). The receptors originated from a woman aged 18-29 years with acute COVID-19. The CDR3 runs from the conserved cysteine through the conserved F or W. A D gene is named only where the DNA matches it firmly. Clone size appears in some rows only: once, few, many, or a class for an expanded clone.

TRBJ2-4 | TRBV18 | NA | NA | CASSPLPGPGENIQYF | TGTGCCAGCTCACCACTCCCGGGACCAGGGGAAAACATTCAGTACTTC
TRBJ1-5 | TRBV19 | TRBD1 | NA | CASSIAGQALAQHF | TGTGCCAGTAGTATCGCGGGACAGGCCCTAGCCCAGCATTTT
TRBJ1-4 | TRBV2 | NA | NA | CASKQDHNEKLFF | TGTGCCAGCAAACAGGATCACAATGAAAAACTGTTTTTT
TRBJ2-1 | TRBV9 | NA | NA | CASSRAGSKDEQFF | TGTGCCAGCAGCCGGGCCGGGAGTAAGGATGAGCAGTTCTTC
TRBJ2-5 | TRBV7-3 | TRBD2 | NA | CASSLKGTSGRKETQYF | TGTGCCAGCAGCTTAAAGGGGACTAGCGGGAGGAAAGAGACCCAGTACTTC
TRBJ1-4 | TRBV7-9 | NA | NA | CASTSERAGGAEKLFF | TGTGCCAGCACCTCGGAAAGGGCCGGGGGAGCTGAAAAACTGTTTTTT
TRBJ2-6 | TRBV7-9 | TRBD1 | NA | CASSRQGVGANVLTF | TGTGCCAGCAGCCGACAGGGGGTGGGGGCCAACGTCCTGACTTTC
TRBJ2-7 | TRBV27 | TRBD1 | NA | CASSTRDRKTYEQYF | TGTGCCAGCAGTACCCGGGACAGAAAAACCTACGAGCAGTACTTC
TRBJ2-7 | TRBV6-5 | TRBD2 | NA | CASSYSAVGGSYEQYF | TGTGCCAGCAGTTACTCGGCGGTGGGGGGGTCCTACGAGCAGTACTTC
TRBJ2-3 | TRBV5-4 | TRBD2 | NA | CASSLGAGASTDTQYF | TGTGCCAGCAGCTTGGGGGCGGGAGCCAGCACAGATACGCAGTATTTT
TRBJ2-1 | TRBV2 | NA | NA | CASREGEQFF | TGTGCCAGCAGAGAGGGTGAGCAGTTCTTC
TRBJ1-6 | TRBV11-2 | NA | NA | CASSLGQENSPLHF | TGTGCCAGCAGCTTGGGACAAGAAAATTCACCCCTCCACTTT
TRBJ1-6 | TRBV4-2 | TRBD1 | NA | CASSQDLQGASSPLHF | TGTGCCAGCAGCCAAGATTTACAGGGGGCGTCCTCACCCCTCCACTTT
TRBJ2-1 | TRBV6-5 | NA | NA | CASSYEVWQFF | TGTGCCAGCAGTTACGAGGTCTGGCAGTTCTTC
TRBJ2-7 | TRBV27 | NA | NA | CASSLTGSHEQYF | TGTGCCAGCAGCCTCACAGGGTCCCACGAGCAGTACTTC
TRBJ2-2 | TRBV6-4 | NA | NA | CASSDFGVNTGELFF | TGTGCCAGCAGTGACTTCGGGGTTAACACCGGGGAGCTGTTTTTT
TRBJ1-5 | TRBV10-3 | NA | NA | CAISAGRNQPQHF | TGTGCCATCAGTGCAGGTCGCAATCAGCCCCAGCATTTT
TRBJ2-7 | TRBV24-1 | NA | NA | CATSVTGSGEQYF | TGTGCCACCAGTGTCACAGGGTCGGGCGAGCAGTACTTC
TRBJ2-7 | TRBV9 | TRBD2 | NA | CASSPDASGGPFYEQYF | TGTGCCAGCAGCCCGGACGCTAGCGGGGGACCATTCTACGAGCAGTACTTC
TRBJ1-1 | TRBV27 | NA | NA | CASRVDSMNTEAFF | TGTGCCAGCAGGGTCGACAGTATGAACACTGAAGCTTTCTTT
TRBJ2-5 | TRBV9 | NA | NA | CASSVNSLATQETQYF | TGTGCCAGCAGCGTCAATTCCCTAGCGACCCAAGAGACCCAGTACTTC
TRBJ1-3 | TRBV4-1 | NA | NA | CASSQDSQGGGNTIYF | TGCGCCAGCAGCCAAGATAGCCAGGGTGGTGGAAACACCATATATTTT
TRBJ1-1 | TRBV11-1 | NA | NA | CASSLAAVTGTEAFF | TGTGCCAGCAGCTTAGCGGCAGTTACGGGCACTGAAGCTTTCTTT
TRBJ2-5 | TRBV7-3 | TRBD2 | NA | CASSLSGLGVETQYF | TGTGCCAGCAGCTTATCGGGACTAGGTGTGGAGACCCAGTACTTC
TRBJ2-5 | TRBV25-1 | TRBD2 | NA | CASSEASGAQETQYF | TGTGCCAGCAGTGAAGCTAGCGGGGCTCAAGAGACCCAGTACTTC
TRBJ1-5 | TRBV19 | NA | NA | CASSIGVQGNQPQHF | TGTGCCAGTAGTATAGGAGTCCAGGGAAATCAGCCCCAGCATTTT
TRBJ1-6 | TRBV10-3 | TRBD1 | NA | CAIRDRDSDSPLHF | TGTGCCATCAGGGACCGGGACAGCGATTCACCCCTCCACTTT
TRBJ2-2 | TRBV4-1 | TRBD2 | NA | CASSQGGLAGGLSGGELFF | TGCGCCAGCAGCCAGGGGGGACTAGCGGGAGGGCTTTCCGGCGGGGAGCTGTTTTTT
TRBJ2-7 | TRBV9 | NA | NA | CASSGSGYEQYF | TGTGCCAGCAGCGGTAGCGGATACGAGCAGTACTTC
TRBJ1-1 | TRBV5-1 | NA | NA | CASSLGNADTEAFF | TGCGCCAGCAGCTTGGGGAATGCGGACACTGAAGCTTTCTTT
TRBJ2-7 | TRBV20-1 | TRBD2 | NA | CSASGPSGRPSYEQYF | TGCAGTGCTAGTGGTCCTAGCGGGAGGCCTTCCTACGAGCAGTACTTC
TRBJ2-1 | TRBV19 | NA | NA | CASSVLNEQFF | TGTGCCAGTAGTGTCCTCAATGAGCAGTTCTTC
TRBJ2-1 | TRBV28 | NA | few | CASSIGKTSTEQFF | TGTGCCAGCAGTATTGGGAAAACTAGCACTGAGCAGTTCTTC
TRBJ1-6 | TRBV11-3 | NA | NA | CASSRGRTDNSPLHF | TGTGCCAGCAGTCGGGGAAGGACAGATAATTCACCCCTCCACTTT
TRBJ1-1 | TRBV29-1 | NA | NA | CSVSQGRNTEAFF | TGCAGCGTCTCACAGGGAAGGAACACTGAAGCTTTCTTT
TRBJ2-5 | TRBV5-1 | NA | NA | CASSLGQQETQYF | TGCGCCAGCAGCTTGGGACAGCAAGAGACCCAGTACTTC
TRBJ1-4 | TRBV9 | NA | once | CASSPLGAYEKLFF | TGTGCCAGCAGCCCCCTAGGGGCGTATGAAAAACTGTTTTTT
TRBJ1-1 | TRBV20-1 | NA | NA | CSASLGGTDTEAFF | TGCAGTGCTAGTCTGGGAGGGACGGACACTGAAGCTTTCTTT
TRBJ1-4 | TRBV14 | NA | NA | CASSQREKLFF | TGTGCCAGCAGCCAACGGGAAAAACTGTTTTTT
TRBJ1-4 | TRBV3-1/TRBV3-2 | TRBD1 | NA | CASSRQGTNEKLFF | TGTGCCAGCAGCCGACAGGGAACTAATGAAAAACTGTTTTTT
TRBJ2-7 | TRBV25-1 | TRBD2 | NA | CASSPLGTSAHEQYF | TGTGCCAGCAGTCCACTAGGGACTAGCGCCCACGAGCAGTACTTC
TRBJ2-3 | TRBV29-1 | NA | NA | CSVSEGDTQYF | TGCAGCGTCAGCGAGGGAGATACGCAGTATTTT
TRBJ1-5 | TRBV28 | TRBD1 | few | CASIGTGGHQPQHF | TGTGCCAGCATAGGGACAGGGGGCCATCAGCCCCAGCATTTT
TRBJ1-3 | TRBV6-1 | NA | NA | CASSEGGWRGIGNTIYF | TGTGCCAGCAGTGAAGGAGGGTGGCGGGGGATAGGAAACACCATATATTTT
TRBJ2-7 | TRBV2 | NA | once | CASSPNPYEQYF | TGTGCCAGCAGTCCAAATCCCTACGAGCAGTACTTC